This note documents a single T cell receptor beta chain sequence. The antigen it recognizes is unknown. No per-base quality is available; no much larger clone lies one base away. This specimen comes from a study of early T cells in non-severe SARS-CoV-2 infection (dated by TCRdb to about 2021). With regard to the full study: Because TCR sequencing was done on bulk RNA from unsorted whole blood, the alpha and beta chains could not be paired. The paper as a whole reports these results and caveats: Matching against VDJdb was skewed toward anti-spike CD8 responses, likely underestimated virus-specific expansions, and missed private and CD4 specificities.

Library method: 5' RACE. Sequencing was carried out with a NextSeq 500. Unique molecular identifiers were attached to individual cDNA molecules in the TCR library protocol so that sequencing error and PCR bias could be corrected. Sequencing covered both TCR alpha and beta chains, and within each sample the abundances of alpha and beta sequences were tightly co-correlated. For the original study's pipeline: Decombinator V4 was used to annotate TCR sequences for V gene, J gene and CDR3. Expanded TCRs were defined as changing significantly between any two time points under a Poisson model with p below 0.0001. TCR abundances were normalised to the total number of TCRs sequenced in each sample and reported as counts per million. MAIT TCRs were defined by TRAV1-2 paired with TRAJ12, TRAJ20 or TRAJ33, and iNKT TCRs by TRAV10 paired with TRAJ18. VDJdb, accessed 1 November 2021, was searched for CMV, EBV and SARS-CoV-2 annotated TCRs, excluding TCRs annotated for multiple antigens. The public sequencing data were trimmed at Q25 with fastp and processed into clonotypes with MiXCR by TCRdb, which kept only in-frame beta chains. Entries that share a CDR3 protein sequence are merged under the most common genes and DNA. These V and J calls derive from TCRdb rather than the authors' analysis. The sample has about 87,000 distinct CDR3 sequences on record, around 15% of them singletons. About 6.1% of the sample is taken by the ten largest.

The CDR1 and CDR2 encoded by the germline V gene are SGHTA and FQGNSA. The CDR3 covers 14 residues, taking in both the cysteine and the phenylalanine. The sequence is cut down to CDR3 DNA, 42 bases in frame from base 1. V lost 5 bases and J lost 7 bases, and the count of bases not matched to a germline gene is 8. A case-control design nested within a healthcare worker cohort in London, UK, was used, with weekly nasopharyngeal swab PCR tests and blood sampling performed. Healthcare workers were enrolled in the week of the UK lockdown, from 23 to 31 March 2020, and were followed every week for up to roughly 16 weeks.

This clonotype originated in an adult who was a healthcare worker with PCR-confirmed SARS-CoV-2 infection or an uninfected control (not recorded which). Material for sequencing was whole blood. The sequence is built from TRBV7-2 and TRBJ2-7; the central 10 bases match TRBD1. The DNA sequence is given as TGTGCCAGCAGCCATCGACAGGGGGCTGGGGAGCAGTACTTC. This yields the protein CASSHRQGAGEQYF.